These T cell receptor beta chains were read from a single sample in a study of shared clonotypes between healthy human individuals. TCRdb keeps only in-frame clones here, not all; method: immunoSEQ multiplex PCR. The table includes approximately 460,000 clones, 75% to 80% detected once. The sequenced material came from PBMCs. The receptors were sampled from a middle-aged woman in good health. Some clones in this sample may be carry-over from other donors' samples. Both conserved end residues are trimmed from each CDR3.

>TRBJ1-1|TRBV5-1
ASSEAGTGYTEAF
>TRBJ2-7|TRBV7-2
ASSLGGLAGGHEQY
>TRBJ1-1|TRBV15
ATSRGGVTEAF
>TRBJ2-3|TRBV5-1
ASSWTGFPDTQY
>TRBJ1-2|TRBV28
ASSLGNNYGYT
>TRBJ2-1|TRBV5-4
ASSLDPLGSYNEQF
>TRBJ2-7|TRBV6-5
ASRRDGTYEQY
>TRBJ2-4|TRBV7-2
ASSLPWDRGPIQY
>TRBJ1-4|TRBV7-2
ASSLYPQGQSNEKLF
>TRBJ1-1|TRBV5-1
ASSLRVNTEAF
>TRBJ2-5|TRBV27
ASSLRGALQETQY
>TRBJ2-2|TRBV5-6
ASSQTTGTYTGELF
>TRBJ1-5|TRBV6-1
AIGQGAAQPQH
>TRBJ2-7|TRBV5-1
ASSSYGGAYEQY